This T cell receptor beta chain was recovered during a study of blood T cell repertoires in COVID-19. Germline assignment: CDR1 KGHSH and CDR2 LQKENI. The length of the CDR3 is 14 residues. Trimming cost V 3 bases and J 0 bases, with 6 bases left between them. Profiled with immunoSEQ multiplex PCR; TCRdb holds only in-frame clones, not every one. Among under 350,000 clones listed, around nine tenths were seen once. This sequence joins TRBV18 and TRBJ2-1; tentative D call: TRBD1 (5 bases). The receptor comes from a woman in her 30s with COVID-19, enrolled during active disease. The sequenced sample consisted of peripheral blood. CDR3 protein: CASSPTASYNEQFF. The CDR3 bases are TGTGCCAGCTCACCGACAGCCTCCTACAATGAGCAGTTCTTC.